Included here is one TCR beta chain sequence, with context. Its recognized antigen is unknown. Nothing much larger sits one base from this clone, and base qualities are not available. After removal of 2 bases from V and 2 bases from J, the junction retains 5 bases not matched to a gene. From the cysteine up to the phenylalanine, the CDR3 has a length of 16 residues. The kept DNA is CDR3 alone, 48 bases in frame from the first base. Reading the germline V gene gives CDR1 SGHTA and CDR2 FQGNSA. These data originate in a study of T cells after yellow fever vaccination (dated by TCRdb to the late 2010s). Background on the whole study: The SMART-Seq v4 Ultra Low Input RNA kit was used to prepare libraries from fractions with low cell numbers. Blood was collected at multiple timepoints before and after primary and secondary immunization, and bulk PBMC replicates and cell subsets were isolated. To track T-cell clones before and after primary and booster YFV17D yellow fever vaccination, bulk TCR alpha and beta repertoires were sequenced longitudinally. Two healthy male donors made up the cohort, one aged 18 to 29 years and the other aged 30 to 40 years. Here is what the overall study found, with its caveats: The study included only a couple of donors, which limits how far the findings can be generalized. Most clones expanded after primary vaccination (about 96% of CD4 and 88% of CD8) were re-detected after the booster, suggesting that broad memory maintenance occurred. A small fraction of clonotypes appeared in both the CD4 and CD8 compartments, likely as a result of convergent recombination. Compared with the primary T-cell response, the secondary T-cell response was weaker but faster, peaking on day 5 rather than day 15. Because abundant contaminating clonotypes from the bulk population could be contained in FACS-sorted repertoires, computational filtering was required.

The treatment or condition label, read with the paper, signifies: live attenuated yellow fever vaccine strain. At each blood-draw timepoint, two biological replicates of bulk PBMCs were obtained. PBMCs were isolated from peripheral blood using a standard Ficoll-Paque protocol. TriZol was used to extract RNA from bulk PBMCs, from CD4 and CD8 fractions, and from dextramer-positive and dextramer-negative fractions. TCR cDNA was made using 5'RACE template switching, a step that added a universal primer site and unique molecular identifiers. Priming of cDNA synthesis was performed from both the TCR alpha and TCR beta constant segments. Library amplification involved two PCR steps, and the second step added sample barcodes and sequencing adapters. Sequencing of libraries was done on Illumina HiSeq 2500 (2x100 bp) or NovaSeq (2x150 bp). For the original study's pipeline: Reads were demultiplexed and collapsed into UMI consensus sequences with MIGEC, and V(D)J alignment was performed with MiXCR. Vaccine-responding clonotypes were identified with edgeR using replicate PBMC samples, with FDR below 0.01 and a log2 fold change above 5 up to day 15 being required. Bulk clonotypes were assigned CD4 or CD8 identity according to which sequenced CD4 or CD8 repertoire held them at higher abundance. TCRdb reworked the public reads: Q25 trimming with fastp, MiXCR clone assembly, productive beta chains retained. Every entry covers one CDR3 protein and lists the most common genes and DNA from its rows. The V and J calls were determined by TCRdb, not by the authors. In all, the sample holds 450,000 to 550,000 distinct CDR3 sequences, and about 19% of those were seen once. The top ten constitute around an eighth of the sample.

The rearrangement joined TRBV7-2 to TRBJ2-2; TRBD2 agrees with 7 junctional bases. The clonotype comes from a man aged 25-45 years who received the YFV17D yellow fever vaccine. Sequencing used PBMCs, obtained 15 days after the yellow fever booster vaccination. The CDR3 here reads CASSLRPSGNTGELFF. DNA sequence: TGTGCCAGCAGCTTACGGCCTAGCGGAAACACCGGGGAGCTGTTTTTT.